The sequence of this T cell receptor (beta chain) was determined in a study of CD8+CD57+ T cells in acquired aplastic anemia. The wider study: Sorted CD4+ and CD8+ cells gave an average of approximately 3.1 ug of DNA.

Profiling that covered TCR beta VDJ and CDR3 relied on genomic DNA as its template. TCRdb fed the reads into MiXCR, producing one record per CDR3 protein. The sample consists of just over 150,000 distinct CDR3 sequences, 45% to 50% of them appearing once. For sequencing, patients were chosen who had shown expansion of CD8+CD57+ cells by flow cytometry. Everyone among the patients had severe acquired aplastic anemia. Blood samples were obtained from patients who had received no prior therapy. The germline gives CDR1 LNHNV, CDR2 YYDKDF (reference sequence). The V gene lost 4 bases and the J gene lost 2 bases, with 13 bases spanning the gap. The length of the CDR3 is 15 residues.

The rearrangement joins TRBV15 to TRBJ2-3, with D perhaps matching TRBD2 (5 bases). Specimen: sorted CD4+, CD8+, or CD8+CD57+ T cells (not recorded which) from PBMCs. This sequence was found in a human donor with aplastic anemia. This CDR3 is CATSNQDLNTDTQYF. The DNA for the CDR3 is TGTGCCACCAGCAACCAGGACTTGAACACAGATACGCAGTATTTT.